This T cell receptor (beta chain) is from a study of blood T cells in healthy people across ages. A sample-barcoded 5' primer and a J-beta primer mix were used in a second PCR of about 6 to 12 cycles. TCRdb reanalysed the 5' RACE reads using MiXCR and keeps one entry per CDR3 protein. Altogether around 800,000 distinct CDR3 sequences are present, approximately 24% being singletons, with the ten largest covering roughly 3.1%. CDR3 size: 13 residues. In germline, CDR1 is SEHNR, CDR2 FQNEAQ (reference sequence). This clonotype has more than one count but fewer than ten. A further study also used this sample, focusing on T cells of mothers and their children. That study adds: Donors were three healthy Caucasian mothers and their six children. Using roughly 1.5 ug per 15 ul, all extracted RNA underwent cDNA synthesis. There were over 8.5 million TCR beta CDR3 reads from each mother and a few million from each child.

This sequence originates from a boy aged 5-17 years in good health. The sequenced material came from blood. The chain recombines TRBV7-9 with TRBJ2-1; D is perhaps TRBD2 (6 bases). The J call could be wrong; TRBJ2-7 is a better fit for the DNA end. CDR3 residues: CASSFWDSGEQYF. The CDR3 DNA reads TGTGCCAGCAGCTTCTGGGACTCGGGGGAGCAGTACTTC.